The 18 T cell receptor beta chains listed next were all sequenced from one sample in a study of blood T cell repertoires in COVID-19. Measured with immunoSEQ multiplex PCR; TCRdb has only the in-frame clones, and not every one. The sample lists about 21,000 clones, 84% occurring once. Material for sequencing was peripheral blood. These receptors were taken from a middle-aged man with acute or convalescent COVID-19.

V and J are TRBV11-1 and TRBJ1-1; no clear D gene. Germline loops: CDR1 SGHAT, CDR2 FQDESV (reference sequence). The germline V and J ends were trimmed by 0 bases and 12 bases, with 11 bases remaining between them. The CDR3 is 12 residues long. CDR3 nucleotides: TGTGCCAGCAGCTTAGCGAACATCCCCCCTTTCTTT. Translation gives CASSLANIPPFF. Full variable domain (outside the CDR3, taken from reference TRBV11-1 and TRBJ1-1): EAEVAQSPRYKITEKSQAVAFWCDPISGHATLYWYRQILGQGPELLVQFQDESVVDDSQLPKDRFSAERLKGVDSTLKIQPAELGDSAMYLCASSLANIPPFFGQGTRLTVV.

V gene TRBV19 combines with J gene TRBJ1-2, with D tentatively TRBD1 (6 bases). This CDR3 region has 15 residues. V was pared by 10 bases and J by 2 bases, with 20 bases between. CDR1 and CDR2 (germline): LNHDA, SQIVND (reference sequence). The CDR3 DNA follows: TGTGCCACTAAAGTTTGGGGAGACAGGAACTATGGCTACACCTTC. This translates into CATKVWGDRNYGYTF. Drawing the rest from reference TRBV19 and TRBJ1-2, the complete variable domain is DGGITQSPKYLFRKEGQNVTLSCEQNLNHDAMYWYRQDPGQGLRLIYYSQIVNDFQKGDIAEGYSVSREKKESFPLTVTSAQKNPTAFYLCATKVWGDRNYGYTFGSGTRLTVV.

The CDR3 DNA sequence: TGTGCCAGCAGCGTAGGCGGGAGCGCTGAAGCTTTCTTT. Its protein is CASSVGGSAEAFF. This chain uses TRBV9 with TRBJ1-1, with D uncertain. The germline V gene has CDR1 SGDLS and CDR2 YYNGEE. The CDR3 has 13 amino acids. V lost 0 bases and J lost 6, with 9 bases in between.

The chain links TRBV21-1 to TRBJ1-1; the listed D gene, TRBD1, was not tested against the DNA. TRBV21-1 is a pseudogene. This CDR3 has 14 amino acids. The CDR3 DNA is TGTGCCAGCAGCAAAGGGCAGGGGGACACTGAAGCTTTCTTT. Translating it yields CASSKGQGDTEAFF.

This chain links TRBV5-1 with TRBJ2-3, with 8 bases aligning to TRBD2. The CDR3 covers 17 residues. V gave up 1 base and J gave up 1 base; unmatched junction bases: 8. Germline CDR1 SGHRS, CDR2 YFSETQ. CDR3 sequence reads: CASSLKGPTSGTDTQYF. CDR3 nucleotides: TGCGCCAGCAGCTTGAAGGGTCCGACTAGCGGCACAGATACGCAGTATTTT.

CDR3 region: CASSNTDRYSGYTF. The CDR3 DNA sequence: TGTGCCAGCAGTAACACCGACAGATACTCTGGCTACACCTTC. This chain connects TRBV2 to TRBJ1-2; TRBD1 might be the D (5 bases). Germline V gives CDR1 SNHLY, CDR2 FYNNEI. This CDR3 has 14 residues. The V end lost 5 bases, the J end lost 7 bases, and 17 bases lay between the germline ends.

V and J are TRBV14 and TRBJ2-2; 8 nucleotides match TRBD1. The ends lost 4 bases at V and 7 bases at J; junction bases unmatched: 11. The CDR3 totals 16 residues. Germline CDR1 SGHDN, CDR2 FVKESK. For the CDR3, the DNA is TGTGCCAGCAGCCCCTGGACAGGGACGACCGGCGGGGAGCTGTTTTTT. Translated: CASSPWTGTTGGELFF.

The V call is TRBV12-3 or TRBV12-4, the J call TRBJ1-2, with D tentatively TRBD1 (6 bases). This CDR3 contains 12 residues. V lost 6 bases to trimming and J lost 7 bases, with 12 bases between them. As DNA, the CDR3 is TGTGCCAGCAGCTTTACAGGGCTTGGCTACACCTTC. Amino acids: CASSFTGLGYTF.

The chain recombines TRBV3-1 (or the pseudogene TRBV3-2) with TRBJ1-3; tentatively, D is TRBD1 (6 bases). CDR1 and CDR2 (germline): LGHDT, YNNKEL (reference sequence). The CDR3 runs 16 residues. V gave up 7 bases and J gave up 2 bases, with 18 bases separating them. The CDR3 coding sequence is TGTGCCAGCAATACCCACAGGGTAGGAGCTGGAAACACCATATATTTT. Residues: CASNTHRVGAGNTIYF.

The table lists this clone with a few counts. This chain connects TRBV6-1 to TRBJ1-1, with unresolved D. Trimming took off 3 bases at V and 11 bases at J, with 16 bases between the two ends. CDR3 length: 13 residues. Per the germline V gene, CDR1 is MNHNS and CDR2 is SASEGT. CDR3 in amino acids: CASSELSPPRAFF. For the CDR3, the DNA is TGTGCCAGCAGTGAGTTGTCCCCTCCGAGGGCTTTCTTT.

The gene calls are TRBV19 and TRBJ1-2, with 9 bases that match TRBD1. This CDR3 is built from 15 residues. Germline assignment: CDR1 LNHDA and CDR2 SQIVND (reference sequence). The V and J ends lost 6 bases and 7 bases, in that order; junction bases with no gene match: 12. The CDR3 DNA sequence: TGTGCCAGTAGGAAACCCGGACAGGGGATCGGTGGCTACACCTTC. Residues: CASRKPGQGIGGYTF. Full variable domain (remainder filled in from reference TRBV19 and TRBJ1-2): DGGITQSPKYLFRKEGQNVTLSCEQNLNHDAMYWYRQDPGQGLRLIYYSQIVNDFQKGDIAEGYSVSREKKESFPLTVTSAQKNPTAFYLCASRKPGQGIGGYTFGSGTRLTVV.

A few counts support this clone. The V gene is TRBV5-1, the J gene TRBJ1-1; D possibly corresponds to TRBD1 (5 bases). Trimming took off 0 bases at V and 5 bases at J, with 8 bases between the two ends. The germline gives CDR1 SGHRS, CDR2 YFSETQ. This CDR3 is built from 13 residues. The CDR3 is CASSLGGGTEAFF. The CDR3 DNA follows: TGCGCCAGCAGCTTGGGCGGGGGGACTGAAGCTTTCTTT.

The chain carries TRBV6-6 and TRBJ1-5, with no clear D. Germline CDR1 and CDR2: MNHNY and SVGAGI (reference sequence). This CDR3 is 12 amino acids long. V lost 8 bases and J 7 bases, leaving 12 bases between the germline ends. CDR3 in amino acids: CASSGVVQPQHF. CDR3 bases: TGTGCCAGCTCGGGAGTAGTGCAGCCCCAGCATTTT.

This chain connects TRBV10-3 to TRBJ1-1; no clear D. V dropped 5 bases and J dropped 4 bases, with 11 bases sitting between them. In germline, CDR1 is ENHRY, CDR2 SYGVKD. CDR3 length: 13 amino acids. CDR3 coding DNA: TGTGCCATCAGTTCGGCAGGAGGCACTGAAGCTTTCTTT. It yields the protein CAISSAGGTEAFF.

The rearrangement joins TRBV18 to TRBJ2-7; the match to TRBD1 covers 9 bases. This CDR3 is built from 15 residues. The trim removed 6 bases at V and 2 bases at J, leaving 8 bases unmatched. Germline CDR1 and CDR2: KGHSH and LQKENI. CDR3 residues: CASSHRDRVTYEQYF. CDR3 sequence (DNA): TGTGCCAGCTCCCACCGGGACAGGGTCACCTACGAGCAGTACTTC.

The rearrangement joins TRBV4-3 to TRBJ2-7, with TRBD2 identical over 8 bases. The V and J ends lost 0 bases and 3 bases, in that order; junction bases with no gene match: 13. This CDR3 has 18 amino acids. Per germline, CDR1 LGHNA and CDR2 YSLEER. Written as DNA, the CDR3 is TGCGCCAGCAGCCAAGATTTAGGGGCGGGGGGCACGGTCTACGAGCAGTACTTC. Translation: CASSQDLGAGGTVYEQYF.

J is TRBJ1-6 and V is TRBV5-4; 9 positions match TRBD1. Germline V gene sequence: CDR1 SGHNT, CDR2 YYREEE (reference sequence). The CDR3 runs 14 residues. V lost 3 bases and J lost 8; bases outside the gene matches: 3. CDR3 sequence reads: CASSWGQGYSPLHF. DNA for the CDR3: TGTGCCAGCAGCTGGGGACAGGGCTATTCACCCCTCCACTTT.

This chain joins TRBV7-2 and TRBJ1-2; D is unresolved. This CDR3 region has 14 residues. With 5 bases removed from V and 4 bases from J, the gap between germline ends came to 14 bases. Germline V gene sequence: CDR1 SGHTA, CDR2 FQGNSA. DNA of the CDR3: TGTGCCAGCAGCCGTCTAGACGGGAGCTATGGCTACACCTTC. Translating it yields CASSRLDGSYGYTF.